These 23 T cell receptor beta chains came from one sample sequenced in a study of CD8 T cells in ankylosing spondylitis. These receptors' antigens are unknown. Overall study findings and caveats: Seemingly characteristic of ankylosing spondylitis blood was a TCR beta motif consisting of eight highly homologous variants.

TCRdb processed the 5' RACE reads anew with MiXCR; each CDR3 protein has one entry. This sample has around 480,000 distinct CDR3 sequences, with roughly 15% found just once. The sample was blood, either unsorted or a sorted T cell fraction (not recorded which). The receptor source for this set is a male donor with ankylosing spondylitis.

This clonotype was observed a handful of times. The gene calls are TRBV2 and TRBJ2-1; 11 bases line up with TRBD2. Germline lookup yields CDR1 SNHLY and CDR2 FYNNEI. Germline trimming cut 6 bases from V and 8 bases from J; bases unmatched to any gene: 6. The CDR3 has 14 amino acids. CDR3 region: CASSDKGLADEQFF. The CDR3 DNA follows: TGTGCCAGCAGCGATAAGGGACTAGCGGATGAGCAGTTCTTC.

The V and J genes are TRBV29-1 and TRBJ1-2; 7 nucleotides match TRBD1. J gave up 5 bases and V 0 bases, and 6 bases lay outside the gene matches. CDR1 SQVTM and CDR2 ANQGSEA come from the germline V gene. The CDR3 has 14 amino acids. DNA for the CDR3: TGCAGCGTTGAAGACGGACAGGCGAAATATGGCTACACCTTC. Translation gives CSVEDGQAKYGYTF. The full variable domain, in which reference TRBV29-1 and TRBJ1-2 provide the parts outside the CDR3, is SAVISQKPSRDICQRGTSLTIQCQVDSQVTMMFWYRQQPGQSLTLIATANQGSEATYESGFVIDKFPISRPNLTFSTLTVSNMSPEDSSIYLCSVEDGQAKYGYTFGSGTRLTVV.

In this sample, this clonotype turned up a few times. This chain links TRBV28 with TRBJ1-4; D gene uncertain. The CDR3 spans 14 residues. The V gene's germline CDR1 is MDHEN and CDR2 SYDVKM. V was cut by 3 bases and J by 10 bases, with 15 bases left in between. The CDR3 here is CASSLVAQVGKLFF. CDR3 coding DNA: TGTGCCAGCAGTTTGGTCGCCCAGGTCGGAAAACTGTTTTTT.

The rearrangement links TRBV20-1 to TRBJ2-3; 8 bases line up with TRBD2. V shed 1 base and J 3 bases; nucleotides not matched to a gene: 6. The germline V gene encodes CDR1 DFQATT and CDR2 SNEGSKA (reference sequence). The CDR3 is 15 residues long. The CDR3 region is CSARGGLVGTDTQYF. The CDR3 nucleotides read TGCAGTGCTAGAGGGGGACTAGTCGGGACAGATACGCAGTATTTT.

This chain uses TRBV20-1 with TRBJ2-5; TRBD2 matches 15 bases. The V and J ends lost 1 base and 0 bases, in that order; junction bases with no gene match: 3. In germline, CDR1 is DFQATT, CDR2 SNEGSKA (reference sequence). There are 17 residues in the CDR3. The CDR3 is CSARGTSGGVYQETQYF. CDR3 nucleotide sequence: TGCAGTGCTAGAGGGACTAGCGGGGGGGTGTACCAAGAGACCCAGTACTTC.

This clonotype turned up a few times. The V gene is TRBV20-1, the J gene TRBJ2-7, with 9 bases matching TRBD2. V lost 4 bases and J lost 2; bases outside the gene matches: 9. Germline values: CDR1 DFQATT, CDR2 SNEGSKA (reference sequence). CDR3 size: 15 residues. CDR3 in DNA: TGCAGTGCTACCGGACTAGCGAGCGCGGCCTACGAGCAGTACTTC. Translating it yields CSATGLASAAYEQYF.

V gene TRBV7-9 combines with J gene TRBJ1-2; the D is unclear. Per germline, CDR1 SEHNR and CDR2 FQNEAQ (reference sequence). Deletions cut 2 bases from V and 8 bases from J, with 21 bases between. CDR3 length: 16 residues. The CDR3 nucleotides are TGTGCCAGCAGCTTAAGCTCGGCAGGCGGAGCTGGCGGCTACACCTTC. Its protein is CASSLSSAGGAGGYTF.

This clonotype showed up just a few times. In DNA, the CDR3 is TGTGCCAGCAGTGAAGAAGGACTAGCGGGCACTAAAGAGTTCTTC. Protein product: CASSEEGLAGTKEFF. The chain recombines TRBV6-1 with TRBJ2-1; 11 nucleotides line up with TRBD2. The germline gives CDR1 MNHNS, CDR2 SASEGT. V trimming: 1 base; J trimming: 14 bases; junction bases outside the gene matches: 10. The CDR3 is made up of 15 amino acids.

The gene calls are TRBV2 and TRBJ2-1, with D tentatively TRBD2 (6 bases). Germline V gives CDR1 SNHLY, CDR2 FYNNEI. V dropped 5 bases and J dropped 12 bases, with 14 bases sitting between them. CDR3 size: 12 residues. For the CDR3, the DNA is TGTGCCAGCAGTCGGGACTCACAGGTGCAGTTCTTC. It translates to CASSRDSQVQFF.

This rearrangement joins TRBV20-1 to TRBJ2-5, with a tentative D call TRBD1 (5 bases). CDR1 and CDR2 from the germline V gene are DFQATT and SNEGSKA (reference sequence). The CDR3 is made up of 12 amino acids. For the CDR3, the DNA is TGCAGCCCTACTGGGGCACACGAGACCCAGTACTTC. This translates into CSPTGAHETQYF.

This chain uses TRBV9 with TRBJ1-2, with 9 nucleotides matching TRBD1. The CDR3 spans 16 residues. Trimming took 0 bases from V and 5 from J; bases not matched to a gene: 8. The germline V gene encodes CDR1 SGDLS and CDR2 YYNGEE. CDR3: CASSVVATGGLYGYTF. The CDR3 DNA reads TGTGCCAGCAGCGTAGTGGCGACAGGGGGATTGTATGGCTACACCTTC.

This clonotype has only a few counts. The V call is TRBV28, the J call TRBJ1-2; possibly TRBD1 for D (5 bases). The CDR3 totals 15 residues. Germline lookup yields CDR1 MDHEN and CDR2 SYDVKM. The V end was cut by 5 bases, the J end by 2 bases, with 15 bases between. CDR3 DNA: TGTGCCAGCAGTCCTCCGGGGCGGGGAAACTATGGCTACACCTTC. Amino acids: CASSPPGRGNYGYTF.

This clonotype showed up just a few times. The chain combines TRBV7-3 with TRBJ2-1, with TRBD1 matching 7 bases. Trimming cost V 5 bases and J 8 bases; bases outside gene matches: 9. CDR1 is SGHTA, CDR2 FQGTGA, per germline. The CDR3 is 14 residues long. The CDR3 loop is CASSTGTAPYEQFF. CDR3 DNA: TGTGCCAGCAGCACCGGGACAGCGCCATATGAGCAGTTCTTC. The variable domain in full, with the rest retrieved from reference TRBV7-3 and TRBJ2-1, is GAGVSQTPSNKVTEKGKYVELRCDPISGHTALYWYRQSLGQGPEFLIYFQGTGAADDSGLPNDRFFAVRPEGSVSTLKIQRTERGDSAVYLCASSTGTAPYEQFFGPGTRLTVL.

The CDR3 loop is CASSSRWGLEETQYF. CDR3 nucleotides: TGTGCCAGCAGCTCCCGGTGGGGGCTAGAGGAGACCCAGTACTTC. This chain joins TRBV7-9 and TRBJ2-5; D is perhaps TRBD1 (6 bases). The CDR3 is 15 residues long. Trimming shortened V by 4 bases and J by 5 bases, and 17 bases separated the two germline ends. Germline CDR1 SEHNR, CDR2 FQNEAQ (reference sequence).

This clonotype was observed a single time. The rearrangement links TRBV2 to TRBJ1-1, with D uncertain. Germline V gives CDR1 SNHLY, CDR2 FYNNEI. V gave up 8 bases and J gave up 1 base, with 11 bases separating them. CDR3 length: 13 amino acids. In nucleotides, the CDR3 is TGTGCCAGCTCCACAGAGAAGAACACTGAAGCTTTCTTT. Amino acid sequence: CASSTEKNTEAFF.

This clonotype was seen at least ten times. The chain couples TRBV12-3 or TRBV12-4 to TRBJ1-2; D not resolved. The CDR3 runs 13 residues. V was pared by 7 bases and J by 0 bases, with 9 bases between. The CDR3 DNA reads as TGTGCCAGCACGAATAATCCTAACTATGGCTACACCTTC. Encoded protein: CASTNNPNYGYTF.

This clonotype has a count of ten or more. The chain couples TRBV5-1 to TRBJ2-1; the D gene is possibly TRBD2 (5 bases). V lost 5 bases, J lost 4 bases, and 13 bases lay in between. Looked up from germline, CDR1 is SGHRS and CDR2 is YFSETQ. This CDR3 comprises 14 residues. In nucleotides, the CDR3 is TGCGCCAGCAGGGTCGGGGAGTCGTACAATGAGCAGTTCTTC. It codes for CASRVGESYNEQFF.

This chain joins TRBV5-1 and TRBJ1-1, with unresolved D. Trimming removed 4 bases from V and 10 bases from J, with 17 bases in between. Germline V gene sequence: CDR1 SGHRS, CDR2 YFSETQ. This CDR3 is built from 13 residues. Written as DNA, the CDR3 is TGCGCCAGCAGCAAATGGAGCCGGGAACGAGCTTTCTTT. Translated, it gives CASSKWSRERAFF.

The chain recombines TRBV11-2 with TRBJ2-1; D may match TRBD1 or TRBD2 (5 bases each). Per the germline V gene, CDR1 is SGHAT and CDR2 is FQNNGV. V was clipped by 1 base and J by 3 bases, with 13 bases between them. The CDR3 extends over 16 amino acids. CDR3 coding DNA: TGTGCCAGCAGCTTAGGTCTGGGACCAAGCTACAATGAGCAGTTCTTC. Protein: CASSLGLGPSYNEQFF.

The V call is TRBV5-4, the J call TRBJ1-1; D is perhaps TRBD1 (5 bases). The CDR3 is 16 residues long. CDR1 is SGHNT and CDR2 is YYREEE in the germline V gene (reference sequence). Trimming removed 4 bases at V and 4 bases at J, with 20 bases between. This CDR3 is CASSLRAPGGSTEAFF. The CDR3 nucleotides read TGTGCCAGCAGCCTCAGGGCGCCCGGGGGGTCCACTGAAGCTTTCTTT.

The table lists this clonotype with a few counts. The chain carries TRBV7-3 and TRBJ2-3; 9 bases align to TRBD2. J lost 1 base, V lost 5 bases, and 7 bases had no gene match. The CDR3 sequence is 16 residues long. Germline V lookup: CDR1 SGHTA, CDR2 FQGTGA. CDR3 DNA sequence: TGTGCCAGCAGCCCCTCTCGCGGGAGGGGCACAGATACGCAGTATTTT. This sequence encodes CASSPSRGRGTDTQYF.

This chain joins TRBV5-1 and TRBJ2-7; the match to TRBD1 covers 11 bases. Unmatched junction bases numbered 5, after V lost 4 bases and J lost 2 bases. The CDR3 contains 15 residues. Germline lookup yields CDR1 SGHRS and CDR2 YFSETQ. CDR3 protein: CASSRLGQGAYEQYF. CDR3 nucleotides: TGCGCCAGCAGCCGCCTGGGACAGGGGGCCTACGAGCAGTACTTC.

The chain is built from TRBV20-1 and TRBJ1-2; 10 bases agree with TRBD1. This CDR3 region has 13 residues. J was trimmed by 7 bases and V by 3 bases; bases with no gene match: 5. Germline V gives CDR1 DFQATT, CDR2 SNEGSKA (reference sequence). The CDR3 DNA sequence: TGCAGTGCTAGTGCCGGGACAGGGGCTGGCTACACCTTC. Its protein product is CSASAGTGAGYTF.